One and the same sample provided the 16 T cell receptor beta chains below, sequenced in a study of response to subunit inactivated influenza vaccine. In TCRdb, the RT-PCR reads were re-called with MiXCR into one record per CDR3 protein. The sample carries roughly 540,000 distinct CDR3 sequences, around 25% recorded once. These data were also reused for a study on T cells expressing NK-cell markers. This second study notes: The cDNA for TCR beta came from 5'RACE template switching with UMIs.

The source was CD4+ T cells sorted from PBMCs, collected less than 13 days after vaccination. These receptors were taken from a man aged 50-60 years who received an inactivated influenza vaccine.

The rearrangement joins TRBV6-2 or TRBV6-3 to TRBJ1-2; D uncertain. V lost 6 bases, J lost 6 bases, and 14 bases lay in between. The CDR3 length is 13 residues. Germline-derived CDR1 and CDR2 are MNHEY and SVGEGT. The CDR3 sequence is CASRITYAHGYTF. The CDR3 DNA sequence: TGTGCCAGCAGAATTACCTACGCCCATGGCTACACCTTC.

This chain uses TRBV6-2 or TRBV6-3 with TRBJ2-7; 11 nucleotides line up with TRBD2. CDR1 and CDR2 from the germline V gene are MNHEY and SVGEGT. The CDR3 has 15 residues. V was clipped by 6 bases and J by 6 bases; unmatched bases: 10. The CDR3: CASRPTSGRRGEQYF. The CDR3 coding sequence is TGTGCCAGCAGACCTACTAGCGGGAGAAGGGGCGAGCAGTACTTC.

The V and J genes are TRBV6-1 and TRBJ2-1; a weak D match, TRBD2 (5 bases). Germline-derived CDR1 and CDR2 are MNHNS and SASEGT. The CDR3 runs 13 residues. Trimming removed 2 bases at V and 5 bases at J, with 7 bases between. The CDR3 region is CASSETGNNEQFF. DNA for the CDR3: TGTGCCAGCAGTGAAACCGGGAACAATGAGCAGTTCTTC.

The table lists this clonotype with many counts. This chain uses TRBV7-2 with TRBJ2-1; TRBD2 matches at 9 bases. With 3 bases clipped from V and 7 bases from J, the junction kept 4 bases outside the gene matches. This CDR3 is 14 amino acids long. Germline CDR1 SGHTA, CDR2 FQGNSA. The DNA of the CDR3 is TGTGCCAGCAGCTTCCTAGCGGGAACAAATGAGCAGTTCTTC. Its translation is CASSFLAGTNEQFF.

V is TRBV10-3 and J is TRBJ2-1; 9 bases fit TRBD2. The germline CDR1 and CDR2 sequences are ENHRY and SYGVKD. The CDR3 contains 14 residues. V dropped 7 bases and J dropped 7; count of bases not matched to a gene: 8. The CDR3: CAITSGEPGNEQFF. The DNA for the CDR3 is TGTGCCATCACTAGCGGGGAACCCGGTAATGAGCAGTTCTTC.

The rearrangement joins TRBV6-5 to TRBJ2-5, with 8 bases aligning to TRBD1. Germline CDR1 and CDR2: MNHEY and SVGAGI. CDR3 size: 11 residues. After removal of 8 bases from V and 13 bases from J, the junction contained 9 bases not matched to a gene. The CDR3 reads CASGQTGGWYF. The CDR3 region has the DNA TGTGCCAGCGGGCAAACAGGGGGTTGGTACTTC.

The CDR3 reads CSAQRPGLERETQYF. In nucleotides, the CDR3 is TGCAGTGCTCAGAGGCCGGGACTAGAACGAGAGACCCAGTACTTC. V is TRBV20-1 and J is TRBJ2-5, with 8 bases matching TRBD2. The CDR3 totals 15 residues. Trimming cost V 5 bases and J 4 bases; bases outside gene matches: 12. The germline gives CDR1 DFQATT, CDR2 SNEGSKA (reference sequence).

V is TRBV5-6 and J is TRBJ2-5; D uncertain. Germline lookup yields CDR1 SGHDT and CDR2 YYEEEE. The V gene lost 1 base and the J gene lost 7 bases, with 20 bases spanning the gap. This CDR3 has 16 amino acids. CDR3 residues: CASSLYTARIGGTQYF. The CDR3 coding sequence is TGTGCCAGCAGCTTGTATACAGCGCGGATCGGCGGGACCCAGTACTTC.

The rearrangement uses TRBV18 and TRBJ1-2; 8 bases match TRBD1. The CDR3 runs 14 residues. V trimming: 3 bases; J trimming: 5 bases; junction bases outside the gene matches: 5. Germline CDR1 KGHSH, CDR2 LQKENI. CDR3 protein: CASSPGQEYYGYTF. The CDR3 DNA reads TGTGCCAGCTCACCGGGACAGGAATATTATGGCTACACCTTC. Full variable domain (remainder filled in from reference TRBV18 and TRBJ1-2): NAGVMQNPRHLVRRRGQEARLRCSPMKGHSHVYWYRQLPEEGLKFMVYLQKENIIDESGMPKERFSAEFPKEGPSILRIQQVVRGDSAAYFCASSPGQEYYGYTFGSGTRLTVV.

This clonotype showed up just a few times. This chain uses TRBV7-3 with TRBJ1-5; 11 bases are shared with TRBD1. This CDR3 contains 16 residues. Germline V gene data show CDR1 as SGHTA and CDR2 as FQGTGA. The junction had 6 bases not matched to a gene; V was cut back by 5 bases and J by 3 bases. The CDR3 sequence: CASSPPGQGVNQPQHF. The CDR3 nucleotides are TGTGCCAGCAGCCCACCGGGACAGGGGGTCAATCAGCCCCAGCATTTT.

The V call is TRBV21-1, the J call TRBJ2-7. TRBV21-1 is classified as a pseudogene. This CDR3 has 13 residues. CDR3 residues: CASSKTLNYEQYF. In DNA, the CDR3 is TGTGCCAGCAGCAAAACCTTAAACTACGAGCAGTACTTC.

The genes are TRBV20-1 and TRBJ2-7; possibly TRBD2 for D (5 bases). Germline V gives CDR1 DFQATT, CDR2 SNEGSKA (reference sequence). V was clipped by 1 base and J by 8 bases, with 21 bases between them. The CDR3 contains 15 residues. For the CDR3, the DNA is TGCAGTGCTAGAGGATTTCTAGCACTTGGCGAGAAGCAGTACTTC. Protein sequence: CSARGFLALGEKQYF.

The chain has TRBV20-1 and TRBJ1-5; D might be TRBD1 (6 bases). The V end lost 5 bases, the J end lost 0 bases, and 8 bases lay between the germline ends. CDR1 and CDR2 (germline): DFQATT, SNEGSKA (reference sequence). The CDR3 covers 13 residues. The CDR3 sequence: CSAGTNSNQPQHF. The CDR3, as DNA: TGCAGTGCTGGGACAAATAGCAATCAGCCCCAGCATTTT.

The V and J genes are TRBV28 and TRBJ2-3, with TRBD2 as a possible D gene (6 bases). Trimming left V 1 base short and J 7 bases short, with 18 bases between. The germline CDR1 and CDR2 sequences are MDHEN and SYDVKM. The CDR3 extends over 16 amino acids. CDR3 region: CASSLSGRGVGYTQYF. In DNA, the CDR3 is TGTGCCAGCAGTTTATCGGGGCGCGGGGTAGGGTATACGCAGTATTTT. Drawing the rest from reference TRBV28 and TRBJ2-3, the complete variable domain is DVKVTQSSRYLVKRTGEKVFLECVQDMDHENMFWYRQDPGLGLRLIYFSYDVKMKEKGDIPEGYSVSREKKERFSLILESASTNQTSMYLCASSLSGRGVGYTQYFGPGTRLTVL.

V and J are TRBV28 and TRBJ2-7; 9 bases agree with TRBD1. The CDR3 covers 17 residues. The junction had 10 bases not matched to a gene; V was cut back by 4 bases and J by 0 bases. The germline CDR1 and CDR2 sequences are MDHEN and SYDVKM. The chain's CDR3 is CASSYPPGTGNSYEQYF. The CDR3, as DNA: TGTGCCAGCAGTTATCCACCCGGGACAGGGAACTCCTACGAGCAGTACTTC. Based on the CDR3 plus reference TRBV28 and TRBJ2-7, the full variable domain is DVKVTQSSRYLVKRTGEKVFLECVQDMDHENMFWYRQDPGLGLRLIYFSYDVKMKEKGDIPEGYSVSREKKERFSLILESASTNQTSMYLCASSYPPGTGNSYEQYFGPGTRLTVT.

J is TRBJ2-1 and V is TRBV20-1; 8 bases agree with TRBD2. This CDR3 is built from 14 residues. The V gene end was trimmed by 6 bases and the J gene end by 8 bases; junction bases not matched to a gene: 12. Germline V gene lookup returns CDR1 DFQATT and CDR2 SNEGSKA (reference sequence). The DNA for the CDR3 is TGCAGTGCCGGAAGGAGCGGGAGTACCTATGAGCAGTTCTTC. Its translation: CSAGRSGSTYEQFF.